This T cell receptor beta chain is drawn from a study of neurological immune-mediated disorders. The study, taken as a whole, reports: The absence of shared CDR3 amino acid sequences among expanded clones across subjects suggests private repertoires in all groups. HTLV-1-associated myelopathy led in TCR clonal expansion, while multiple sclerosis ranked lowest, below healthy controls.

This clonotype was found many times. Its antigen is not known. Germline CDR1 is MNHNS and CDR2 is SASEGT. The CDR3 sequence is 15 residues long. The V end was cut by 3 bases, the J end by 4 bases, with 15 bases between. Documented time point: technical triplicate 3. Libraries from sorted cells each used about a million CD4+ or CD8+ T cells. Sequencing runs each yielded over 170 million TCR-beta sequences from 15-18 subjects. MiXCR, run by TCRdb on the 5' RACE reads, gives a single entry per CDR3 protein. The sample consists of fewer than 35,000 distinct CDR3 sequences, about a sixth of them appearing once.

The gene calls are TRBV6-1 and TRBJ1-2; D not certain. Sequencing was carried out using CD4+ T cells from blood. This TCR was sampled from a female donor with HTLV-1-associated myelopathy (HAM/TSP). The CDR3 DNA is TGTGCCAGCAGTGATCGGGAGGGATCGGGCTATGGCTACACCTTC. It yields the protein CASSDREGSGYGYTF.